This T cell receptor (beta chain) was observed in a study of blood T cell repertoires in COVID-19. About the study: Acute-phase and convalescent COVID-19 samples originated in the United States, Italy and Spain.

V was clipped by 1 base and J by 4 bases, with 25 bases between them. Germline V gives CDR1 MNHEY, CDR2 SMNVEV (reference sequence). This CDR3 has 19 amino acids. Seattle patients were enrolled while actively infected and followed longitudinally. As processed by the authors: Amplified reference gene primers provided the basis for estimating nucleated cell counts. The assay was immunoSEQ multiplex PCR, and TCRdb's table has in-frame clones only and misses some. V and J calls and clone size are as listed in that table; D and trimming were resolved from the DNA. The sample contains approximately 330,000 clones, 85% to 90% of which appear only once.

This receptor was identified in a woman aged 35 to 49 with COVID-19, enrolled during active disease. The chain carries TRBV27 and TRBJ1-1; no clear D gene. The sequenced sample was peripheral blood. The CDR3 is CASSLYSTGVGSGSTEAFF. The CDR3 DNA reads as TGTGCCAGCAGTTTATACTCAACCGGGGTCGGATCGGGAAGCACTGAAGCTTTCTTT.